A selection of T cell receptor beta chains follows, all from one sample in a study of Graves' ophthalmopathy and Graves' hyperthyroidism. In TCRdb, the multiplex PCR reads were re-called with MiXCR into one record per CDR3 protein. The sample holds fewer than 600,000 distinct CDR3 sequences, around 14% seen once. Specimen: blood. The receptors originated from a woman aged 30 to 39 with Graves' ophthalmopathy. CDR3s leave out the opening cysteine and the closing phenylalanine or tryptophan.

v_call,cdr3_aa
TRBV6-1,ASSGKTSNYGYT
TRBV27,ASSQREEAHEQY
TRBV27,ASRDDQTNQPQH
TRBV6-1,ASSELAGGPGELF
TRBV30,AWKGGSGNTGELF
TRBV5-1,ASSLYSSYEQY
TRBV15,ATSRVRGSVTEAF
TRBV5-1,ASSSSQGVDREQY
TRBV6-5,ASSYSFRLGYT
TRBV6-1,ASSDLGNQPQH
TRBV30,ARGRGYEQY
TRBV11-2,ASSSQGGLDGYT
TRBV19,ASLGRGRITGELF
TRBV27,ASSPQWGQEPQH
TRBV2,ASRTPGRSEQY
TRBV20-1,SARDSMTSSYNSPLR
TRBV6-1,ASRVGTGLNYGYT
TRBV19,ASSRQASYGYT
TRBV30,ASQIQGARTGELF
TRBV18,ASSPKQGAITGELF
TRBV12-5,ASGSGQPSEEQY
TRBV2,ASSESQTPSYEQY
TRBV3-1,ATNTGGSNYGYT
TRBV6-1,ASSEGQGGIVTQH
TRBV28,ASKPGQGGRETQY
TRBV18,ASSPIDNQPQH
TRBV11-2,ASSPHLRGLEAF
TRBV6-5,ASSARGQIYGYT
TRBV12-3/TRBV12-4,ASSLGTGLDTEAF
TRBV6-1,ASSEAMDRQSYGYT
TRBV20-1,SARDPGRGGSQETQY
TRBV28,ASSPGSGLNTEAF
TRBV6-1,ASSRASGGLEQY
TRBV20-1,SARGDTRGDEQY
TRBV7-3,ASSPSSGVTEAF
TRBV6-2/TRBV6-3,ASSPWNYEAF
TRBV28,ASRSGGLGNTIY
TRBV19,ASRQDQPQH
TRBV30,AWSDVGTEAF
TRBV12-5,ASGQRGEGTEAF
TRBV7-3,ASTPGAQNTEAF
TRBV18,ASSPTTGSTGYYGYT
TRBV29-1,SVVGLYQETQY
TRBV5-1,ASSAVRNTDAF
TRBV5-6,ASSLVRGPETQY
TRBV20-1,SGVVGQLDGYT
TRBV18,ASSPPTKYEQY